Listed below are T cell receptor beta chains from one sample, sequenced in a study of control samples from healthy donors and cancer patients. Profiling relied on immunoSEQ multiplex PCR, and the TCRdb table lists in-frame clones only, not all of them. The sample gives 60,000 or so clones, 95% to 97% of which show up once; about 1% is in the top ten. The sample was blood. All receptors derive from a woman aged 18-35 years in good health. Each CDR3 is given with its conserved first and last residue. D genes are given only for firm matches. Clone size is given for some rows only: seen once, a few or many times, or a class if the clone is expanded.

D: -
V: TRBV9
J: TRBJ1-3
size: -
DNA: TGTGCCAGCAGCGTCCAGGTCCTTGGAAACACCATATATTTT
CDR3: CASSVQVLGNTIYF

D: TRBD1
V: TRBV4-1
J: TRBJ2-1
size: -
DNA: TGCGCCAGCAGCCAAGATGTCGGGACAGGGTACGACAATGAGCAGTTCTTC
CDR3: CASSQDVGTGYDNEQFF

D: -
V: TRBV4-3
J: TRBJ1-2
size: -
DNA: TGCGCCAGCAGCCAAGATGGGCTCGAGGACAGAAATTATGGCTACACCTTC
CDR3: CASSQDGLEDRNYGYTF

D: -
V: TRBV6-5
J: TRBJ1-1
size: -
DNA: TGTGCCAGCAGTTCCAGGGAGAACACTGAAGCTTTCTTT
CDR3: CASSSRENTEAFF

D: TRBD1
V: TRBV19
J: TRBJ1-5
size: -
DNA: TGTGCCAGTAGTATAGCGGGACAGTTCAATCAGCGCCAGCATTTT
CDR3: CASSIAGQFNQRQHF

D: -
V: TRBV2
J: TRBJ1-1
size: once
DNA: TGTGCCAGCAGTGAACAGCGACAGTTGAACACTGAAGCTTTCTTT
CDR3: CASSEQRQLNTEAFF

D: TRBD1
V: TRBV28
J: TRBJ1-1
size: -
DNA: TGTGCCAGCAGTTTAGAGGGGGCAGGGAACACTGAAGCTTTCTTT
CDR3: CASSLEGAGNTEAFF

D: -
V: TRBV15
J: TRBJ1-6
size: -
DNA: TGTGCCACCAGCAGAGAGGGAAATAATTCACCCCTCCACTTT
CDR3: CATSREGNNSPLHF

D: TRBD2
V: TRBV7-8
J: TRBJ2-1
size: -
DNA: TGTGCCAGCAGCTTAGGGCTAGCGGACTACAATGAGCAGTTCTTC
CDR3: CASSLGLADYNEQFF

D: TRBD1
V: TRBV27
J: TRBJ1-1
size: -
DNA: TGTGCCAGCAGTTTAACAGGGGCGAACACTGAAGCTTTCTTT
CDR3: CASSLTGANTEAFF

D: TRBD1
V: TRBV19
J: TRBJ1-4
size: -
DNA: TGTGCCACCTCACAGGGGCAGCGTGAAAAACTGTTTTTT
CDR3: CATSQGQREKLFF

D: -
V: TRBV10-3
J: TRBJ1-2
size: -
DNA: TGTGCCACCCGTATGGGCAGGGGTATTGACTATGGCTACACCTTC
CDR3: CATRMGRGIDYGYTF

D: -
V: TRBV7-9
J: TRBJ1-1
size: -
DNA: TGTGCCAGCAGCTTAGGGGGGGCTGAGAACACTGAAGCTTTCTTT
CDR3: CASSLGGAENTEAFF

D: TRBD2
V: TRBV11-3
J: TRBJ2-1
size: -
DNA: TGTGCCAGCAGCTTAGATACTAGCGGGGGGGCAGGAATAGGTGAGCAGTTCTTC
CDR3: CASSLDTSGGAGIGEQFF

D: -
V: TRBV9
J: TRBJ2-3
size: -
DNA: TGTGCCAGCAGCGGTAGCGGTCCTGTTGCCCCGACGCAGTATTTT
CDR3: CASSGSGPVAPTQYF

D: TRBD1
V: TRBV30
J: TRBJ1-5
size: -
DNA: TGTGCCTGGGACAGGGTCGTGACGAATCAGCCCCAGCATTTT
CDR3: CAWDRVVTNQPQHF

D: -
V: TRBV13
J: TRBJ2-1
size: few
DNA: TGTGCCAGCAGCCCCACCGATGAGCAGTTCTTC
CDR3: CASSPTDEQFF

D: TRBD2
V: TRBV9
J: TRBJ2-3
size: -
DNA: TGTGCCAGCAGCTTCAGGGGGACTAGCGGGGACAATACGCAGTATTTT
CDR3: CASSFRGTSGDNTQYF

D: -
V: TRBV6-2/TRBV6-3
J: TRBJ1-4
size: once
DNA: TGTGCCAGCAGTTACTTGGCAACACCCGCTAATGAAAAACTGTTTTTT
CDR3: CASSYLATPANEKLFF

D: -
V: TRBV27
J: TRBJ1-6
size: -
DNA: TGTGCCAGCAGTTTTTTTTCTGGGGGAGTATCACCCCTCCACTTT
CDR3: CASSFFSGGVSPLHF

D: TRBD1
V: TRBV3-1/TRBV3-2
J: TRBJ1-5
size: -
DNA: TGTGCCAGCAGCCAAGGAGGACAGGCCCGGGATGTATTGCCCCAGCATTTT
CDR3: CASSQGGQARDVLPQHF

D: -
V: TRBV6-2/TRBV6-3
J: TRBJ1-6
size: -
DNA: TGTGCCAGCAGTCCAACACGCAGGGCAAGAAATTCACCCCTCCACTTT
CDR3: CASSPTRRARNSPLHF

D: -
V: TRBV12-2
J: TRBJ1-5
size: -
DNA: TGTGCAAGTCGCTCCAAGACAGAGCCTCTCGATTATAGCAATCAGCCCCAGCATTTT
CDR3: CASRSKTEPLDYSNQPQHF

D: -
V: TRBV3-1/TRBV3-2
J: TRBJ2-1
size: -
DNA: TGTGCCAGCAGCCAAGATCTCCGGGAGCAGTTCTTC
CDR3: CASSQDLREQFF

D: -
V: TRBV18
J: TRBJ1-2
size: -
DNA: TGTGCCAGCTCACAAAAACAGGTCGATGGCTACACCTTC
CDR3: CASSQKQVDGYTF

D: TRBD1
V: TRBV4-1
J: TRBJ1-4
size: -
DNA: TGCGCCAGCAGACTAGGACAGGGTTCGGAAAAACTGTTTTTT
CDR3: CASRLGQGSEKLFF

D: -
V: TRBV5-6
J: TRBJ1-5
size: -
DNA: TGTGCCAGCAGCTTGGCCGTTACAGGGTCGGGTCAGCCCCAGCATTTT
CDR3: CASSLAVTGSGQPQHF

D: -
V: TRBV9
J: TRBJ1-6
size: -
DNA: TGTGCCAGCAGCGTATCGACCTCGAATAATTCACCCCTCCACTTT
CDR3: CASSVSTSNNSPLHF

D: -
V: TRBV20-1
J: TRBJ1-2
size: -
DNA: TGCAGTGCTAGAGGAGTCTATGGCTACACCTTC
CDR3: CSARGVYGYTF

D: TRBD1
V: TRBV28
J: TRBJ1-2
size: -
DNA: TGTGCCAGCAGCGGGAAACGGACAGGGAGCCCCTATGGCTACACCTTC
CDR3: CASSGKRTGSPYGYTF

D: -
V: TRBV19
J: TRBJ2-7
size: -
DNA: TGTGCCAGTAGTATAGGCTACGAGCAGTACTTC
CDR3: CASSIGYEQYF

D: -
V: TRBV7-9
J: TRBJ2-3
size: -
DNA: TGTGCCAGCAGCGTCGACAGCCTAATAGTGACGCAGTATTTT
CDR3: CASSVDSLIVTQYF

D: -
V: TRBV7-2
J: TRBJ1-4
size: -
DNA: TGTGCCAGCAGCCGCCGTGGGGCAGGGCCAGGAAAACTGTTTTTT
CDR3: CASSRRGAGPGKLFF

D: TRBD1
V: TRBV28
J: TRBJ2-4
size: -
DNA: TGTGCCAGTAAAAGGTCGGGACAGGGGACAAACATTCAGTACTTC
CDR3: CASKRSGQGTNIQYF

D: -
V: TRBV3-1/TRBV3-2
J: TRBJ1-3
size: -
DNA: TGTGCCAGCAGCCAAGGGGGACTGATAGGTTTT
CDR3: CASSQGGLIGF

D: -
V: TRBV4-3
J: TRBJ2-3
size: once
DNA: TGCGCCAGCAGCCAAGATTTGTCGTTGGGTGCTCCTACAGATACGCAGTATTTT
CDR3: CASSQDLSLGAPTDTQYF

D: TRBD2
V: TRBV7-6
J: TRBJ2-3
size: -
DNA: TGTGCCAGCAGCCTCCGGGGGGGGGAGACAGATACGCAGTATTTT
CDR3: CASSLRGGETDTQYF

D: TRBD1
V: TRBV5-1
J: TRBJ2-7
size: -
DNA: TGCGCCAGCAGCTCCGGGACAGACGTCTCCTACGAGCAGTACTTC
CDR3: CASSSGTDVSYEQYF

D: TRBD1
V: TRBV7-6
J: TRBJ2-7
size: -
DNA: TGTGCCAGCAGCTTGGGACAGGGGGCCCTAAACGAGCAGTACTTC
CDR3: CASSLGQGALNEQYF

D: TRBD1
V: TRBV4-3
J: TRBJ1-1
size: -
DNA: TGCGCCAGCAGCCAAGCCTTCGCAGGGACAGTGAACACTGAAGCTTTCTTT
CDR3: CASSQAFAGTVNTEAFF

D: TRBD1
V: TRBV12-3/TRBV12-4
J: TRBJ1-1
size: once
DNA: TGTGCCAGCAGTTTGTCAGGGGGCAATGAAGCTTTCTTT
CDR3: CASSLSGGNEAFF

D: -
V: TRBV7-9
J: TRBJ1-5
size: -
DNA: TGTGCCAGCAGCTTAGTGGAGGGCGCGCCAGGCAATCAGCCCCAGCATTTT
CDR3: CASSLVEGAPGNQPQHF

D: -
V: TRBV3-1/TRBV3-2
J: TRBJ2-2
size: once
DNA: TGTGCCAGCAGCCAAGATAGGCCGGAGGGGGAGCTGTTTTTT
CDR3: CASSQDRPEGELFF

D: -
V: TRBV15
J: TRBJ2-7
size: once
DNA: TGTGCCACCAGCATAGGAAACTACGAGCAGTACTTC
CDR3: CATSIGNYEQYF

D: TRBD1
V: TRBV9
J: TRBJ2-1
size: -
DNA: TGTGCCAGCAGCGGATTGGGACAGGGGAACAATGAGCAGTTCTTC
CDR3: CASSGLGQGNNEQFF

D: -
V: TRBV6-1
J: TRBJ1-6
size: -
DNA: TGTGCCAGCAGTGAATTCGTGAAATCACCCCTCCACTTT
CDR3: CASSEFVKSPLHF

D: -
V: TRBV19
J: TRBJ1-1
size: -
DNA: TGTGCCAGCAACGGGGGCACTGAAGCTTTCTTT
CDR3: CASNGGTEAFF

D: TRBD1
V: TRBV7-6
J: TRBJ1-3
size: few
DNA: TGTGCCAGCAGCTTAACCGTGACAGGGGGGAATGGAAACACCATATATTTT
CDR3: CASSLTVTGGNGNTIYF